This T cell receptor beta chain was captured in a study of Ad26.COV2.S vaccination and SARS-CoV-2 variants. Study-level points and caveats: Compared with placebo recipients, vaccine recipients had higher spike-specific TCR breadth. Vaccine and placebo recipients had comparable breadth of non-spike TCRs.

About this clone itself: The antigen remains undetermined.

Treatment here: some 19 received Ad26.COV2.S at low or high dose, single or two shots; about 5 received placebo; per-sample allocation not given. Vaccine and placebo recipients were sampled on day 63 after the first injection. Profiling relied on immunoSEQ multiplex PCR, and the TCRdb table lists in-frame clones only, not all of them. Seen here are under 550,000 clones, approximately 87% observed once, and the top ten hold less than 4.5%. The CDR3 contains 16 residues. Looked up from germline, CDR1 is SEHNR and CDR2 is FQNEAQ (reference sequence). Trimming cost V 3 bases and J 5 bases; bases outside gene matches: 10.

V usage is TRBV7-9 and J usage is TRBJ1-2; 9 positions agree with TRBD1. The TCR originated in a person between 18 and 65 years old who received the Ad26.COV2.S COVID-19 vaccine or a placebo. The specimen comprised peripheral blood, sampled in a trial of Ad26.COV2.S vaccine versus placebo. Written as DNA, the CDR3 is TGTGCCAGCAGCTTCGGGACAGGGTTACCCCTATATGGCTACACCTTC. Amino acids: CASSFGTGLPLYGYTF.